A selection of T cell receptor beta chains follows, all from one sample in a study of response to subunit inactivated influenza vaccine. Each CDR3 protein gets one entry after TCRdb re-called the RT-PCR reads with MiXCR. The sample has around 710,000 distinct CDR3 sequences, about 15% seen once. Sample: PBMCs from blood, taken approximately 15 days before vaccination. Every receptor here comes from a man aged 50 to 60 who received an inactivated influenza vaccine. The CDR3 runs from the conserved cysteine through the conserved F or W. The D gene is left open where the match is weak. Clone size appears in some rows only: once, few, many, or a class for an expanded clone.

clone_size: few; v_call: TRBV6-6; j_call: TRBJ1-1; d_call: NA; cdr3_nt: TGTGCCAGCAGTTACCATGGCCCTGAAGCTTTCTTT; cdr3_aa: CASSYHGPEAFF
clone_size: few; v_call: TRBV2; j_call: TRBJ2-2; d_call: NA; cdr3_nt: TGTGCCAGCAGTGAGGGGGTCCCACAGGGTTTTATCCCCGGGGAGCTGTTTTTT; cdr3_aa: CASSEGVPQGFIPGELFF
clone_size: few; v_call: TRBV30; j_call: TRBJ1-4; d_call: NA; cdr3_nt: TGTGCCTGGAGCATACGAGAAAAACTGTTTTTT; cdr3_aa: CAWSIREKLFF
clone_size: many; v_call: TRBV5-1; j_call: TRBJ2-5; d_call: NA; cdr3_nt: TGCGCCAGCAGCTTGGGCGTAACCGGCAGAGATCAAGAGACCCAGTACTTC; cdr3_aa: CASSLGVTGRDQETQYF
clone_size: NA; v_call: TRBV10-3; j_call: TRBJ2-6; d_call: TRBD1; cdr3_nt: TGTGCCATCAGTGACCCGGGACAGGGCTCCTCTGGGGCCAACGTCCTGACTTTC; cdr3_aa: CAISDPGQGSSGANVLTF
clone_size: NA; v_call: TRBV20-1; j_call: TRBJ2-1; d_call: NA; cdr3_nt: TGCAGTGCTAGACAGGGGGGATCCTACAATGAGCAGTTCTTC; cdr3_aa: CSARQGGSYNEQFF
clone_size: many; v_call: TRBV12-3/TRBV12-4; j_call: TRBJ2-7; d_call: NA; cdr3_nt: TGTGCCAGCACGCTATCCTCCGCGTTACCCTCCTACGAGCAGTACTTC; cdr3_aa: CASTLSSALPSYEQYF
clone_size: NA; v_call: TRBV10-3; j_call: TRBJ1-5; d_call: NA; cdr3_nt: TGTGCCACTGCAGGGGATCGAAATCAGCCCCAGCATTTT; cdr3_aa: CATAGDRNQPQHF
clone_size: NA; v_call: TRBV20-1; j_call: TRBJ2-7; d_call: TRBD1; cdr3_nt: TGCAGTGCTAGATGGACAGGCTACGAGCAGTACTTC; cdr3_aa: CSARWTGYEQYF
clone_size: few; v_call: TRBV15; j_call: TRBJ2-1; d_call: NA; cdr3_nt: TGTGCCACCAGCAGAGAAAAGGAGGGCAATGAGCAGTTCTTC; cdr3_aa: CATSREKEGNEQFF
clone_size: NA; v_call: TRBV4-2; j_call: TRBJ1-1; d_call: TRBD1; cdr3_nt: TGTGCCAGCAGCCAAGATTACGGGACAGGGATTCGAAGGGCTTTCTTT; cdr3_aa: CASSQDYGTGIRRAFF
clone_size: few; v_call: TRBV3-1; j_call: TRBJ1-1; d_call: TRBD1; cdr3_nt: TGTGCCAGCACCAAAGGATGGAGGGGGCGAATGAACACTGAAGCTTTCTTT; cdr3_aa: CASTKGWRGRMNTEAFF
clone_size: many; v_call: TRBV20-1; j_call: TRBJ1-4; d_call: NA; cdr3_nt: TGCAGTGCTAGAGATCTGGGGGCCGGTAATGAAAAACTGTTTTTT; cdr3_aa: CSARDLGAGNEKLFF
clone_size: many; v_call: TRBV29-1; j_call: TRBJ2-1; d_call: TRBD2; cdr3_nt: TGCAGCGCCCTCGCTGGGCTAGCGGGAGGTGACAATGAGCAGTTCTTC; cdr3_aa: CSALAGLAGGDNEQFF
clone_size: few; v_call: TRBV7-9; j_call: TRBJ2-3; d_call: TRBD2; cdr3_nt: TGTGCCAGCACCATACTAGCGTCCTTACTCACAGATACGCAGTATTTT; cdr3_aa: CASTILASLLTDTQYF
clone_size: few; v_call: TRBV5-1; j_call: TRBJ2-3; d_call: NA; cdr3_nt: TGCGCCAGCAGCTTGGCCGCCAGGAGGTTCACAGATACGCAGTATTTT; cdr3_aa: CASSLAARRFTDTQYF
clone_size: NA; v_call: TRBV18; j_call: TRBJ1-1; d_call: NA; cdr3_nt: TGTGCCAGCTCACCCCTCGGGGGGGACACTGAAGCTTTCTTT; cdr3_aa: CASSPLGGDTEAFF
clone_size: few; v_call: TRBV9; j_call: TRBJ2-7; d_call: TRBD2; cdr3_nt: TGTGCCAGCAGCGTAGCACCGGCTAGCGGGACGGGTTCCTACGAGCAGTACTTC; cdr3_aa: CASSVAPASGTGSYEQYF
clone_size: few; v_call: TRBV12-3/TRBV12-4; j_call: TRBJ1-1; d_call: NA; cdr3_nt: TGTGCCAGCAGTTTAGGACACGGGAACACTGAAGCTTTCTTT; cdr3_aa: CASSLGHGNTEAFF
clone_size: NA; v_call: TRBV28; j_call: TRBJ2-3; d_call: TRBD1; cdr3_nt: TGTGCCAGCAGTTTATGGGGACAGGGTGCAGATACGCAGTATTTT; cdr3_aa: CASSLWGQGADTQYF
clone_size: few; v_call: TRBV4-3; j_call: TRBJ2-5; d_call: NA; cdr3_nt: TGCGCCAGCAGCCAAGATCCTCAGGGGAAAGAGACCCAGTACTTC; cdr3_aa: CASSQDPQGKETQYF
clone_size: many; v_call: TRBV6-6; j_call: TRBJ1-6; d_call: NA; cdr3_nt: TGTGCCGTGGTAGGGAACTTTAATTCACCCCTCCACTTT; cdr3_aa: CAVVGNFNSPLHF
clone_size: NA; v_call: TRBV19; j_call: TRBJ1-2; d_call: NA; cdr3_nt: TGTGACAGTACCCTGATGGGGACACCGAGTTCCTTCAACTATGGCTACACCTTC; cdr3_aa: CDSTLMGTPSSFNYGYTF
clone_size: NA; v_call: TRBV25-1; j_call: TRBJ2-1; d_call: NA; cdr3_nt: TGTGCCAGCATGCCGACCGGGACCAATGAGCAGTTCTTC; cdr3_aa: CASMPTGTNEQFF
clone_size: NA; v_call: TRBV20-1; j_call: TRBJ2-6; d_call: TRBD2; cdr3_nt: TGCAGTGCTAGAGACTCTAGCGGGTCTGGGGCCAACGTCCTGACTTTC; cdr3_aa: CSARDSSGSGANVLTF
clone_size: NA; v_call: TRBV20-1; j_call: TRBJ2-4; d_call: NA; cdr3_nt: TGCAGTGCTAGCGGTCTATCGGGACGAGACAAAAACATTCAGTACTTC; cdr3_aa: CSASGLSGRDKNIQYF
clone_size: NA; v_call: TRBV14; j_call: TRBJ2-1; d_call: TRBD2; cdr3_nt: TGTGCCAGCAGCCAAGATTTGGAGCGGGAGAGCTCCTACAATGAGCAGTTCTTC; cdr3_aa: CASSQDLERESSYNEQFF
clone_size: many; v_call: TRBV5-1; j_call: TRBJ2-1; d_call: NA; cdr3_nt: TGCGCCAGCAGCTTGGTAGGGGGGGAATCCTACAATGAGCAGTTCTTC; cdr3_aa: CASSLVGGESYNEQFF
clone_size: NA; v_call: TRBV4-3; j_call: TRBJ2-1; d_call: NA; cdr3_nt: TGCGCCAGCAGCCAAGATTGGAGGGATGAGCAGTTCTTC; cdr3_aa: CASSQDWRDEQFF
clone_size: few; v_call: TRBV7-2; j_call: TRBJ2-7; d_call: NA; cdr3_nt: TGTGCCAGCAGCTTAAGAGGAGGGCGGTACTACGAGCAGTACTTC; cdr3_aa: CASSLRGGRYYEQYF
clone_size: few; v_call: TRBV6-2/TRBV6-3; j_call: TRBJ2-3; d_call: NA; cdr3_nt: TGTGCCAGCAGTTACGGCGAGGATACGCAGTATTTT; cdr3_aa: CASSYGEDTQYF
clone_size: NA; v_call: TRBV10-3; j_call: TRBJ2-7; d_call: NA; cdr3_nt: TGTGCCATCAGTGGGGCCCAGGGGAGCTACGAGCAGTACTTC; cdr3_aa: CAISGAQGSYEQYF
clone_size: NA; v_call: TRBV24-1; j_call: TRBJ2-1; d_call: TRBD2; cdr3_nt: TGTGCCACCGCCAGCGGGGACTACAATGAGCAGTTCTTC; cdr3_aa: CATASGDYNEQFF
clone_size: NA; v_call: TRBV18; j_call: TRBJ2-5; d_call: NA; cdr3_nt: TGTGCCAGCTCACCCGGGGCGGCGGAGACCCAGTACTTC; cdr3_aa: CASSPGAAETQYF
clone_size: many; v_call: TRBV4-3; j_call: TRBJ2-1; d_call: TRBD2; cdr3_nt: TGCGCCAGCAGCCTTAGGACTAGCGGGAATTCCTACAATGAGCAGTTCTTC; cdr3_aa: CASSLRTSGNSYNEQFF
clone_size: few; v_call: TRBV9; j_call: TRBJ1-1; d_call: NA; cdr3_nt: TGTGCCAGCAGCGTAGGTGGCAGGGGACGGGACACTGAAGCTTTCTTT; cdr3_aa: CASSVGGRGRDTEAFF